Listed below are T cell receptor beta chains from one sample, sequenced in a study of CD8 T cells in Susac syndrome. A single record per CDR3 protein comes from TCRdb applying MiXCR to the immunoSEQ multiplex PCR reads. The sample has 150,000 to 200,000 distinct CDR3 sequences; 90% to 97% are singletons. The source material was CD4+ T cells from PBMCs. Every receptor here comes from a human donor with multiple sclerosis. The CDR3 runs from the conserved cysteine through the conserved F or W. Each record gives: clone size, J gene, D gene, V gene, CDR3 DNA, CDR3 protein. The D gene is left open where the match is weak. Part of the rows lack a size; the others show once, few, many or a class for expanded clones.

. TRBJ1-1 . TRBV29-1 TGCAGCGTAACAGGGACAAACACTGAAGCTTTCTTT CSVTGTNTEAFF
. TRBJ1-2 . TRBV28 TGTGCCAGCAGTTTTCTGTTGGGACCGGACGTAAACTATGGCTACACCTTC CASSFLLGPDVNYGYTF
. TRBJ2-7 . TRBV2 TGTGCCAGCATAAGGCAGGAGCTCTACGAGCAGTACTTC CASIRQELYEQYF
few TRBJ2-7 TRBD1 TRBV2 TGTGCCAGCAGTGAGGTCAGGGGGCAGGGTGAGCAGTACTTC CASSEVRGQGEQYF
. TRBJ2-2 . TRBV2 TGTGCCAGCAAGAATCGTGCGGCCGGGGAGCTGTTTTTT CASKNRAAGELFF
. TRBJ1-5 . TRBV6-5 TGTGCCAGCAGGAAGGGCAGGGTGGGCAATCAGCCCCAGCATTTT CASRKGRVGNQPQHF
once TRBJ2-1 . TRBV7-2 TGTGCCAGCAGCCAACCGGTCCATGAGCAGTTCTTC CASSQPVHEQFF
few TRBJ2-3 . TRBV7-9 TGTGCCAGCAGCTTATACACAGATACGCAGTATTTT CASSLYTDTQYF
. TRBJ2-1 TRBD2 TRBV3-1 TGTGCCAGCAGCCTAGCGGGGGACGGGAGTTACAATGAGCAGTTCTTC CASSLAGDGSYNEQFF
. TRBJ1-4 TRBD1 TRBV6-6 TGTGCCAGCAGTCTTGAAAACAGGGGGCTAAAACTGTTTTTT CASSLENRGLKLFF
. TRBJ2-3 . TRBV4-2 TGTGCCAGCAGCCACACCAGGACTGCCACAGATACGCAGTATTTT CASSHTRTATDTQYF
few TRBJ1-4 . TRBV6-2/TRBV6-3 TGTGCCAGCAGTTACTCGACTGAAAAACTGTTTTTT CASSYSTEKLFF
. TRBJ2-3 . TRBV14 TGTGCCAGCAGCCAGGGACCGGCCTCTACTACGCAGTATTTT CASSQGPASTTQYF
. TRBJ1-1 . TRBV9 TGTGCCAGCAGCTCACAGGGAAGAGGGGAGGGGAACACTGAAGCTTTCTTT CASSSQGRGEGNTEAFF
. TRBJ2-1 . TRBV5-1 TGCGCCAGCAGCCGGGGCAACTCGGTCGATGAGCAGTTCTTC CASSRGNSVDEQFF
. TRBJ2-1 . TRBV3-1 TGTGCCAGCAGCCAAGCCGGGACTGACGAGCAGTTCTTC CASSQAGTDEQFF
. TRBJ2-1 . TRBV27 TGTGCCAGCAGTTCCCGGGCCTACAATGAGCAGTTCTTC CASSSRAYNEQFF
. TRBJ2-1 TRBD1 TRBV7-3 TGTGCCAGCAGCTTAATTCGAGGGGACAGGGCAAGTGAGCAGTTCTTC CASSLIRGDRASEQFF
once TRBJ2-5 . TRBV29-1 TGCACCTTTGCGGGCTCCCTCCAAGAGACCCAGTACTTC CTFAGSLQETQYF
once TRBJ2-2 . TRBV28 TGTGCCAGCAGCCTCGTCGGAATTTACGGGGAGCTGTTTTTT CASSLVGIYGELFF
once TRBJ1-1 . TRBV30 TGTGCCTGGAGTCCCTTCGTGGGCACTGAAGCTTTCTTT CAWSPFVGTEAFF
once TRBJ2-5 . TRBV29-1 TGCAGCGTTGATGATATCGTTGGAGAGACCCAGTACTTC CSVDDIVGETQYF
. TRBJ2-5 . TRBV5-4 TGTGCCAGCAGCTTGTCGGAGGGGGGTAAGACCCAGTACTTC CASSLSEGGKTQYF
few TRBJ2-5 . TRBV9 TGTGCCAGCAGCGTAGGCTTAGCCGAAGAGACCCAGTACTTC CASSVGLAEETQYF
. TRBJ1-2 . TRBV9 TGTGCCAGTCAACCTAGTAGGGGATATGGCTACACCTTC CASQPSRGYGYTF
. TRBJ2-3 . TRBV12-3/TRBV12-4 TGTGCCAGCACCGAAAGCACAGATACGCAGTATTTT CASTESTDTQYF
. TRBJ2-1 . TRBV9 TGTGCCAGCAGCGTAGCAACGAGTGGGGGCGAGCAGTTCTTC CASSVATSGGEQFF
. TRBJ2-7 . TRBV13 TGTGCCAGCAGCTCTCGCGGGAACCACTACGAGCAGTACTTC CASSSRGNHYEQYF
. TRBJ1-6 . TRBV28 TGTGCCAGCAGTTTGGGGGTCGTGAGAACAGGGAGTTCACCCCTCCACTTT CASSLGVVRTGSSPLHF
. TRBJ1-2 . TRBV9 TGTGCCAGCAGCGTAGAGCAAATTGGGGCGTTCGGCTACACCTTC CASSVEQIGAFGYTF
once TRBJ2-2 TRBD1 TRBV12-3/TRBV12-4 TGTGCCAGCAGCTCCGACAGGGACACCGGGGAGCTGTTTTTT CASSSDRDTGELFF
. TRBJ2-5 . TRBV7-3 TGTGCCAGCAGCTTAACAGGATTTTCACAAGAGACCCAGTACTTC CASSLTGFSQETQYF
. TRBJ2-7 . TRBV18 TGTGCCAGCTCACCAGGCCTCGCGCGGTGGGTCTACGAGCAGTACTTC CASSPGLARWVYEQYF
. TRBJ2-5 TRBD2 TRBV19 TGTGCCAGTAGTATTTTAGCGGGGGGGCCGGTTGAGACCCAGTACTTC CASSILAGGPVETQYF
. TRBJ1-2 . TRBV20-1 TGCAGTGCTAGAGATACGGCCCGGGCAGGAGGCTACACCTTC CSARDTARAGGYTF
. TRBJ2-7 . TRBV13 TGTGCCAGCAGCTTCAGGGGGGCCTACGAGCAGTACTTC CASSFRGAYEQYF
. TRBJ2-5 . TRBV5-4 TGTGCCAGCAGCTTAGGGCACCTCCAAGAGACCCAGTACTTC CASSLGHLQETQYF
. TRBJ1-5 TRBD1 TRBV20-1 TGCAGTGTCCCGGGACAGGGTGAGAGCAATCAGCCCCAGCATTTT CSVPGQGESNQPQHF
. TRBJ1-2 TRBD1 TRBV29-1 TGCAGCGTTGAAGGCAGGGGGAGTAACTATGGCTACACCTTC CSVEGRGSNYGYTF
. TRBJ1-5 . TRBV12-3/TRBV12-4 TGTGCCAGCAGTATTACAGGGAGTTCCAATCAGCCCCAGCATTTT CASSITGSSNQPQHF
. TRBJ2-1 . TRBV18 TGTGCCAGCTCAATGGCCCCAAAGTGGCCTCTCTACAATGAGCAGTTCTTC CASSMAPKWPLYNEQFF
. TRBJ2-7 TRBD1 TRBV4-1 TGCGCCAGCAGCCTCCGGACAGGGCAGGCCCCCGAGCAGTACTTC CASSLRTGQAPEQYF
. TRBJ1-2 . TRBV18 TGTGCCAGCTCGCTCAACCCTCACAGGAATGGCTACACCTTC CASSLNPHRNGYTF
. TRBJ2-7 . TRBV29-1 TGCAGCGTTGAAGATCGAATGCAGGGTTTCGAGCAGTACTTC CSVEDRMQGFEQYF
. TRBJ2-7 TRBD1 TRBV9 TGTGCCAGCAGCGGGGGACAGGGGGACTACGAGCAGTACTTC CASSGGQGDYEQYF
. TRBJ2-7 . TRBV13 TGTGCCAGCAGCTCAAAGAACCCCGGTGGGACCCAAGCCTACGAGCAGTACTTC CASSSKNPGGTQAYEQYF
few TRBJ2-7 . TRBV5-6 TGTGCCAGCAGCTTGGCCAGGGCTCCCTACGAGCAGTACTTC CASSLARAPYEQYF
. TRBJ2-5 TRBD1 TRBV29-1 TGCAGCGTTGCGGGGGACAGGGGGCCGTCTGAGACCCAGTACTTC CSVAGDRGPSETQYF
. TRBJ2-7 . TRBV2 TGTGCCAGCACCCGGGACATTTTCTACGAGCAGTACTTC CASTRDIFYEQYF
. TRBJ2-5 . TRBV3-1 TGTGCCAGCAGCCCTGACCGAGGGGTATACACCCTCCAAGAGACCCAGTACTTC CASSPDRGVYTLQETQYF
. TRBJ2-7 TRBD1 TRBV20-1 TGCAGTGCTAGAGACCCTAGGACAGGGGTAACCTACGAGCAGTACTTC CSARDPRTGVTYEQYF
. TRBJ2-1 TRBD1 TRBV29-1 TGCAGCGTTGTGGGACAGCTCTCCAATGAGCAGTTCTTC CSVVGQLSNEQFF
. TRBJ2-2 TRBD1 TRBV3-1 TGTGCCAGCAGAGAAAAGGGGGCCACCGGGGAGCTGTTTTTT CASREKGATGELFF
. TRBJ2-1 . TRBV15 TGTGCCACCAGCAGGCGGGGCCCCGATGAGCAGTTCTTC CATSRRGPDEQFF
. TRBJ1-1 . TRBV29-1 TGCAGCGTTGAGTCCGGTTTTACAGCTTTCTTT CSVESGFTAFF
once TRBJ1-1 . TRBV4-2 TGTGCCAGCAGCCGGAACAATGCGGTGAACACTGAAGCTTTCTTT CASSRNNAVNTEAFF
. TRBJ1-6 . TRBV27 TGTGCCAGCAGTTTCTCACTCCCTCAGGAATCACCCCTCCACTTT CASSFSLPQESPLHF
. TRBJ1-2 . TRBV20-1 TGCAGTGCCCTGCGGGATGCGGGTGGCGGCTACACCTTC CSALRDAGGGYTF
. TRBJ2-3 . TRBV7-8 TGTGCCAGCAGCTTCACGACAGGTACAGATACGCAGTATTTT CASSFTTGTDTQYF
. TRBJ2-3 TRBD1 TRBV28 TGTGCCAGCCGACCACCCCCGGGACAGGACCGAACAGATACGCAGTATTTT CASRPPPGQDRTDTQYF